One sample yielded the 4 T cell receptor beta chains listed below, sequenced in a study of cytomegalovirus exposure and HLA in healthy donors. Here immunoSEQ multiplex PCR was the method, and the copy in TCRdb shows in-frame clones only, minus some. This table holds about 49,000 clones, around 94% found once. Specimen: PBMCs. These receptor sequences come from a man aged 18 to 29 in good health and CMV-seronegative.

This clone was found once. The chain links TRBV5-6 to TRBJ2-4; TRBD1 agrees at 7 bases. J was trimmed by 5 bases and V by 3 bases; bases with no gene match: 5. Looked up from germline, CDR1 is SGHDT and CDR2 is YYEEEE. The CDR3 spans 14 residues. The CDR3 DNA reads TGTGCCAGCAGCTCCTCCGGGACAGAAAACATTCAGTACTTC. The encoded protein is CASSSSGTENIQYF.

This chain joins TRBV28 and TRBJ1-2; the D is unclear. The CDR3 runs to 12 residues. Germline V gene data show CDR1 as MDHEN and CDR2 as SYDVKM. Trimming shortened V by 6 bases and J by 9 bases, and 14 bases separated the two germline ends. The CDR3: CASSTGFVRYTF. The CDR3 DNA reads TGTGCCAGCAGCACGGGGTTTGTGCGCTACACCTTC.

The V gene is TRBV6-1, the J gene TRBJ1-2; no clear D. The CDR3 sequence is 13 residues long. Trimming stripped 4 bases from V and 8 bases from J, with 14 bases between. CDR1 and CDR2 from the germline V gene are MNHNS and SASEGT. CDR3 nucleotide sequence: TGTGCCAGCAGTGTCGAGGGAATTCCGGGCTACACCTTC. It codes for CASSVEGIPGYTF.

V gene TRBV18 combines with J gene TRBJ2-7; D gene unclear. Trimming left V 3 bases short and J 0 bases short, with 6 bases between. This CDR3 has 13 amino acids. The germline V gene has CDR1 KGHSH and CDR2 LQKENI. The CDR3 protein is CASSPYSSYEQYF. CDR3 bases: TGTGCCAGCTCACCCTATAGCTCCTACGAGCAGTACTTC.